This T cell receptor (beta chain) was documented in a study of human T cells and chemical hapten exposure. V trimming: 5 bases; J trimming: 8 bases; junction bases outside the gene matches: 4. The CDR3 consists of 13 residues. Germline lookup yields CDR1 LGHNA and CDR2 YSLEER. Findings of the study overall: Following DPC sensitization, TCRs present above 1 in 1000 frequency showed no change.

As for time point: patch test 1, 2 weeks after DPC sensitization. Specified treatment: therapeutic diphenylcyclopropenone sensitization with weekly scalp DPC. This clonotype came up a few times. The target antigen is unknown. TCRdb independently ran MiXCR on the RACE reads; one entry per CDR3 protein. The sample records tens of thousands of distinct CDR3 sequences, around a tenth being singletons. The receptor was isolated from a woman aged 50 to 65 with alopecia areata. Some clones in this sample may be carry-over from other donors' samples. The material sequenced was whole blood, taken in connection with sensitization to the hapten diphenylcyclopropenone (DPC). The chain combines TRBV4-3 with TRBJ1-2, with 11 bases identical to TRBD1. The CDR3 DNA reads TGCGCCAGCAGCGGGGACAGGGGGTTCGGCTACACCTTC. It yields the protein CASSGDRGFGYTF.